A single sample is the source of the 17 T cell receptor beta chains below, sequenced in a study of blood T cell repertoires in COVID-19. Repertoires were generated with immunoSEQ multiplex PCR, while TCRdb's copy carries only in-frame clones and drops some. The data contain some 80,000 clones, around 84% of them singletons. Sequenced material: peripheral blood. These receptors all stem from a man aged 60-69 years with COVID-19, enrolled during active disease.

The chain has TRBV5-1 and TRBJ2-1; 8 bases match TRBD2. This CDR3 is 12 amino acids long. The ends lost 7 bases at V and 6 bases at J; junction bases unmatched: 3. In germline, CDR1 is SGHRS, CDR2 YFSETQ. In DNA, the CDR3 is TGCGCCAGCCGGGGGGGCTCCAATGAGCAGTTCTTC. Translated, it gives CASRGGSNEQFF.

The chain combines TRBV18 with TRBJ1-1; 7 bases agree with TRBD1. The trim removed 2 bases at V and 6 bases at J, leaving 6 bases unmatched. CDR1 is KGHSH, CDR2 LQKENI, per germline. CDR3 length: 14 amino acids. The CDR3 loop reads CASSPYDRVAEAFF. Written as DNA, the CDR3 is TGTGCCAGCTCACCATACGACAGGGTGGCTGAAGCTTTCTTT.

V gene TRBV5-1 combines with J gene TRBJ1-2, with TRBD1 matching over 7 bases. Germline V lookup: CDR1 SGHRS, CDR2 YFSETQ. V lost 2 bases to trimming and J lost 5 bases; unmatched junction nucleotides: 6. This CDR3 is 14 amino acids long. CDR3 residues: CASSFSGTEYGYTF. The CDR3 bases are TGCGCCAGCAGCTTTTCCGGGACAGAATATGGCTACACCTTC.

J is TRBJ2-7 and V is TRBV5-1; D may be TRBD1 (6 bases). Between the trimmed V and J ends, which lost 4 bases and 3 bases, there was a span of 14 bases. Germline loops: CDR1 SGHRS, CDR2 YFSETQ. The CDR3 is 14 amino acids. The CDR3 nucleotides read TGCGCCAGCAGCAGGGAGAGGGACAACTACGAGCAGTACTTC. Its protein product is CASSRERDNYEQYF.

The rearrangement links TRBV2 to TRBJ2-7; D is perhaps TRBD2 (5 bases). V shed 4 bases and J shed 2 bases, with 9 bases lying between them. The CDR3 has 13 amino acids. CDR1 and CDR2 from the germline V gene are SNHLY and FYNNEI. The chain's CDR3 is CASSGERTYEQYF. CDR3 nucleotide sequence: TGTGCCAGCAGTGGGGAGAGAACCTACGAGCAGTACTTC.

The chain is built from TRBV21-1 and TRBJ2-7; the table's TRBD2 call for D was not verified on the DNA. TRBV21-1 is a pseudogene locus. The CDR3 contains 14 residues. The DNA for the CDR3 is TGTGCCAGCAGCAATAGAGGGAGCGCCTACGAGCAGTACTTC. This translates into CASSNRGSAYEQYF.

The chain joins TRBV7-3 to TRBJ2-5, with 12 bases that match TRBD2. CDR3 length: 16 residues. After removal of 5 bases from V and 2 bases from J, the junction contained 6 bases not matched to a gene. Germline V gene lookup returns CDR1 SGHTA and CDR2 FQGTGA. The CDR3 region has the DNA TGTGCCAGCAGCCCGCTAGGACTAGCGGGACAAGAGACCCAGTACTTC. Amino acids: CASSPLGLAGQETQYF.

The chain recombines TRBV3-1 (or the pseudogene TRBV3-2) with TRBJ2-1; no firm D call. The CDR3 runs to 15 residues. Germline V CDR1 and CDR2: LGHDT, YNNKEL (reference sequence). V shed 1 base and J shed 9 bases, with 16 bases lying between them. As DNA, the CDR3 is TGTGCCAGCAGCCAAGTCTCCCCTAGGTTGGGTGAGCAGTTCTTC. Encoded protein: CASSQVSPRLGEQFF.

The chain links TRBV2 to TRBJ2-2; 7 bases are shared with TRBD2. The germline V gene encodes CDR1 SNHLY and CDR2 FYNNEI. The CDR3 spans 13 residues. Trimming took 6 bases from V and 7 from J; bases not matched to a gene: 5. CDR3 sequence reads: CASRREWDGELFF. The DNA of the CDR3 is TGTGCCAGCAGGCGGGAGTGGGACGGGGAGCTGTTTTTT.

This rearrangement joins TRBV6-6 to TRBJ2-5; 13 nucleotides match TRBD2. The germline gives CDR1 MNHNY, CDR2 SVGAGI (reference sequence). The CDR3 is 15 residues long. V was pared by 0 bases and J by 9 bases, with 4 bases of the junction left unmatched. CDR3 protein: CASSYSRTSGGAQYF. The CDR3 region has the DNA TGTGCCAGCAGTTACTCCCGGACTAGCGGGGGAGCCCAGTACTTC.

The J gene is TRBJ2-4, the V gene TRBV3-1 (or the pseudogene TRBV3-2); D is ambiguous. Germline values: CDR1 LGHDT, CDR2 YNNKEL (reference sequence). The CDR3 extends over 17 amino acids. V lost 5 bases to trimming and J lost 4 bases, with 21 bases between them. In DNA, the CDR3 is TGTGCCAGCAGCGTCAAGCATCCCATTTGCAAAAAAAACATTCAGTACTTC. Amino acids: CASSVKHPICKKNIQYF.

In this sample, this clone turned up once. This chain uses TRBV7-2 with TRBJ2-7, with TRBD2 matching over 8 bases. The ends lost 6 bases at V and 5 bases at J; junction bases unmatched: 12. Per the germline V gene, CDR1 is SGHTA and CDR2 is FQGNSA. CDR3 size: 15 residues. The CDR3 DNA is TGTGCCAGCAGGCGGGGGGCAGGGGTGAGGAACGAGCAGTACTTC. Translation gives CASRRGAGVRNEQYF.

V is TRBV18 and J is TRBJ1-2; tentatively, D is TRBD1 (6 bases). The length of the CDR3 is 13 residues. CDR1 is KGHSH, CDR2 LQKENI, per germline. With 4 bases removed from V and 4 bases from J, the gap between germline ends came to 10 bases. CDR3 nucleotides: TGTGCCAGCTCACAGGGGGACGGCTATGGCTACACCTTC. Its translation is CASSQGDGYGYTF.

This clone turned up a few times. The rearrangement uses TRBV9 and TRBJ2-7, with TRBD2 matching 7 bases. With 2 bases clipped from V and 6 bases from J, the junction kept 11 bases outside the gene matches. Germline assignment: CDR1 SGDLS and CDR2 YYNGEE. The CDR3 totals 15 residues. The DNA for the CDR3 is TGTGCCAGCAGCGTCTCTCCAAGAAGCGGGACCGAGCAGTACTTC. Translated: CASSVSPRSGTEQYF.

The chain uses TRBV7-2 and TRBJ2-2; 9 bases map to TRBD2. V lost 2 bases to trimming and J lost 1 base; unmatched junction nucleotides: 2. Germline V lookup: CDR1 SGHTA, CDR2 FQGNSA. CDR3 length equals 16 residues. For the CDR3, the DNA is TGTGCCAGCAGCTTACAAGCGGGGGGGAACACCGGGGAGCTGTTTTTT. This sequence encodes CASSLQAGGNTGELFF. The full variable domain, rest sourced from reference TRBV7-2 and TRBJ2-2, is GAGVSQSPSNKVTEKGKDVELRCDPISGHTALYWYRQSLGQGLEFLIYFQGNSAPDKSGLPSDRFSAERTGGSVSTLTIQRTQQEDSAVYLCASSLQAGGNTGELFFGEGSRLTVL.

The gene calls are TRBV10-3 and TRBJ1-5; D remains ambiguous. Per the germline V gene, CDR1 is ENHRY and CDR2 is SYGVKD. Trimming took 10 bases from V and 7 from J, leaving 20 bases between them. CDR3 length: 14 amino acids. Here the CDR3 reads CASGAGNPGQPQHF. DNA for the CDR3: TGTGCCAGCGGTGCGGGGAACCCGGGGCAGCCCCAGCATTTT.

CDR3 loop: CASQGQYNYGYTF. CDR3 nucleotide sequence: TGTGCCAGTCAAGGACAGTATAACTATGGCTACACCTTC. The chain links TRBV2 to TRBJ1-2, with D possibly TRBD1 on 6 matching bases. The ends were cut back, 9 bases at V and 1 base at J, with 12 bases in the middle. The length of the CDR3 is 13 residues. Germline CDR1 and CDR2: SNHLY and FYNNEI.